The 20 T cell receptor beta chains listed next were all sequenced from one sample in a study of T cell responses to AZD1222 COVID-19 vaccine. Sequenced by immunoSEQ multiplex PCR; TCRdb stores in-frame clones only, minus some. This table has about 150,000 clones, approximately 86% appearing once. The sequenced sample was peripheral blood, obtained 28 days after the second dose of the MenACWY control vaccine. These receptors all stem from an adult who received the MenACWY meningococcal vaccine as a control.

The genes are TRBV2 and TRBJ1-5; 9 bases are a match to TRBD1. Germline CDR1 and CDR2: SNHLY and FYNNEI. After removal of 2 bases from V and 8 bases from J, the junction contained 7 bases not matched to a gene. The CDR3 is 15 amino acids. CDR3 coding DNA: TGTGCCAGCAGTGAACTCGGGACAGGGATAAAGCCCCAGCATTTT. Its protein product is CASSELGTGIKPQHF.

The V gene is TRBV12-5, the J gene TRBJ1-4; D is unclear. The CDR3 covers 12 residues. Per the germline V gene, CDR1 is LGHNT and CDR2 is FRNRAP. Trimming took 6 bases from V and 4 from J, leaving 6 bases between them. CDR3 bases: TGTGCTAGTGGGGGGATTAATGAAAAACTGTTTTTT. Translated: CASGGINEKLFF.

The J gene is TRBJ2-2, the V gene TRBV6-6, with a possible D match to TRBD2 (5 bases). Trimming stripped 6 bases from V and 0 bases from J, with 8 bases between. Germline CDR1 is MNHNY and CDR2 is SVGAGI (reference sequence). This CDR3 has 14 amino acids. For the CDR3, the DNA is TGTGCCAGCAGACGGGAAGCGAACACCGGGGAGCTGTTTTTT. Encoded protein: CASRREANTGELFF.

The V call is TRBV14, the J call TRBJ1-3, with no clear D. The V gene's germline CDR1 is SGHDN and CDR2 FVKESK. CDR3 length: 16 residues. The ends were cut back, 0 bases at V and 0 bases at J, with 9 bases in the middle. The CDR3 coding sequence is TGTGCCAGCAGCCAAGAACTGCGGATCTCTGGAAACACCATATATTTT. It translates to CASSQELRISGNTIYF.

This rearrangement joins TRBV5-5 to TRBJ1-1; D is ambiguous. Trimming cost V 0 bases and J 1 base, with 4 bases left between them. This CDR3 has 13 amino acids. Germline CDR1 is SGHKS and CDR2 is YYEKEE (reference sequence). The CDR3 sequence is CASSLESNTEAFF. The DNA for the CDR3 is TGTGCCAGCAGCTTGGAGTCGAACACTGAAGCTTTCTTT.

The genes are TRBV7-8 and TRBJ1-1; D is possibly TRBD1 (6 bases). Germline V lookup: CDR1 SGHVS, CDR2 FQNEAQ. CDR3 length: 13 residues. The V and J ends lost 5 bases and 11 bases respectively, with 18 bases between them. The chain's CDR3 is CASSKRDTKGAFF. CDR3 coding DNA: TGTGCCAGCAGCAAAAGGGACACCAAAGGGGCTTTCTTT.

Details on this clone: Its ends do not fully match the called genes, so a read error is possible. The CDR3 is CAWSFPDRANIEAFF. CDR3 DNA: TGTGCCTGGAGTTTCCCGGACAGGGCTAACATTGAAGCTTTCTTT. The chain couples TRBV30 to TRBJ1-1; 8 bases agree with TRBD1. The CDR3 consists of 15 residues. The germline gives CDR1 GTSNPN, CDR2 SVGIG (reference sequence).

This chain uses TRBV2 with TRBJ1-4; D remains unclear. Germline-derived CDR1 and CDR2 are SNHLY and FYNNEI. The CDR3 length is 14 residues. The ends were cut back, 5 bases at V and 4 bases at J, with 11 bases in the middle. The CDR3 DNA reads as TGTGCCAGCAGTCCTCGACGTCTTAATGAAAAACTGTTTTTT. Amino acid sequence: CASSPRRLNEKLFF.

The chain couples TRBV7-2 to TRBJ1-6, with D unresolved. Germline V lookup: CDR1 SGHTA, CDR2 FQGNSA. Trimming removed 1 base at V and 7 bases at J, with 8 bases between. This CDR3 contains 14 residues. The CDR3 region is CASSLVRSNSPLHF. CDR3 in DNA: TGTGCCAGCAGCTTAGTAAGGTCCAATTCACCCCTCCACTTT.

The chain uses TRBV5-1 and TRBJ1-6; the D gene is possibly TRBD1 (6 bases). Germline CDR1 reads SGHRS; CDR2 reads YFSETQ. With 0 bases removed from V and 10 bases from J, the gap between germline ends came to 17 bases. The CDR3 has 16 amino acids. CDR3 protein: CASSLEGEGKGSPLHF. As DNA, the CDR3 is TGCGCCAGCAGCTTGGAGGGGGAAGGAAAAGGATCACCCCTCCACTTT.

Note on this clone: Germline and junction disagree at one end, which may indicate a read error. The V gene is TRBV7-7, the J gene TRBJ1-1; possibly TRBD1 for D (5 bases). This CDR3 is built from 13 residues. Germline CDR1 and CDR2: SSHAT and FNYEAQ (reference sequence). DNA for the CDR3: TGTGCTAGCAGCTTAGGGGAGAACACTGAAGCTTTCTTT. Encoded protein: CASSLGENTEAFF.

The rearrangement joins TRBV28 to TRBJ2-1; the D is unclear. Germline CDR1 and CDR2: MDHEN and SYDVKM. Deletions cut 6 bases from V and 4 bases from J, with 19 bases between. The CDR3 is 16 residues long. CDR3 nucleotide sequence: TGTGCCAGCAGGCGCCGGGTTCTTGCCCCTTACAATGAGCAGTTCTTC. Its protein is CASRRRVLAPYNEQFF.

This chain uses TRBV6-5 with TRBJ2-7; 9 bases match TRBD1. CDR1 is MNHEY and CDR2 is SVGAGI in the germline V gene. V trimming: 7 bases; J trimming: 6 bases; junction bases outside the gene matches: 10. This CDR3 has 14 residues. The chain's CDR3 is CASKKGQGGIEQYF. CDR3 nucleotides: TGTGCCAGCAAGAAGGGACAGGGTGGGATCGAGCAGTACTTC.

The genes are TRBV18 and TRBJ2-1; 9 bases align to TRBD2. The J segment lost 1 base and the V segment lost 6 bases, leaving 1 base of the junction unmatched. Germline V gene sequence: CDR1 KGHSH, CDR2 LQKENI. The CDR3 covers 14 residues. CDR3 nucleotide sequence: TGTGCCAGCTCGACTAGCGGATCCTACAATGAGCAGTTCTTC. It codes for CASSTSGSYNEQFF.

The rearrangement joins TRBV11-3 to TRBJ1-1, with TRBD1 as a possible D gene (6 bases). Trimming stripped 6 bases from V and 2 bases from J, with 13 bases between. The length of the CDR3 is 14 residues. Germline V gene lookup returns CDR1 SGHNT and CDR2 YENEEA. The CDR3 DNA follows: TGTGCCAGCAGAAATAAGGACAGTAACACTGAAGCTTTCTTT. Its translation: CASRNKDSNTEAFF.

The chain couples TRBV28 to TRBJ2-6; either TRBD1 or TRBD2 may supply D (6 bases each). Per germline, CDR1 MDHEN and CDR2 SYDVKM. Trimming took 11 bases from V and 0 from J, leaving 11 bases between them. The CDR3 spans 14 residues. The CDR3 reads CAVKGGSGANVLTF. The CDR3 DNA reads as TGTGCCGTGAAGGGGGGCTCTGGGGCCAACGTCCTGACTTTC.

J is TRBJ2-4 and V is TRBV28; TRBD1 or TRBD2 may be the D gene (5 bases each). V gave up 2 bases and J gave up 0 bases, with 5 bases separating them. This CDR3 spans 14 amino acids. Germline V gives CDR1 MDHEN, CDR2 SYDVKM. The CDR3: CASSLGGAKNIQYF. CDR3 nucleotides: TGTGCCAGCAGTTTAGGGGGAGCCAAAAACATTCAGTACTTC.

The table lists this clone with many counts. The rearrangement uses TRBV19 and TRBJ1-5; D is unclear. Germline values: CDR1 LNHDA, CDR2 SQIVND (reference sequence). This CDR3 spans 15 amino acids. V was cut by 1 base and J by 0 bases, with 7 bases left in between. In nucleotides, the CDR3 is TGTGCCAGTAGTATAGCTGGCGGTAGCAATCAGCCCCAGCATTTT. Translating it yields CASSIAGGSNQPQHF.

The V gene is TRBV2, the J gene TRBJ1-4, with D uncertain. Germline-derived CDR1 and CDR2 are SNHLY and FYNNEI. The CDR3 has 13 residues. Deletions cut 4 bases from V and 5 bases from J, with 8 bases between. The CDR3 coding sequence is TGTGCCAGCAGTGGGCCGGGGAATGAAAAACTGTTTTTT. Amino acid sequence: CASSGPGNEKLFF.

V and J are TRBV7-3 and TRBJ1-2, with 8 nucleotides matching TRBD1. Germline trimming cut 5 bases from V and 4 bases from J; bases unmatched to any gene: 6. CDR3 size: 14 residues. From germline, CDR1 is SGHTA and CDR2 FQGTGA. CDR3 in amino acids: CASSVGQGPYGYTF. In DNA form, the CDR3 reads TGTGCCAGCAGCGTAGGACAGGGCCCCTATGGCTACACCTTC.